Sequencing of this T cell receptor beta chain was carried out in a study of T cell responses to AZD1222 COVID-19 vaccine. Generated by immunoSEQ multiplex PCR, the TCRdb table keeps only in-frame clones and is missing some. The sample shows roughly 160,000 clones, roughly nine tenths of them seen only once. CDR1 SGHDT and CDR2 YYEEEE come from the germline V gene. CDR3 length: 13 amino acids. The V gene lost 4 bases and the J gene lost 1 base, with 8 bases spanning the gap. V gene TRBV5-6 combines with J gene TRBJ1-1, with a possible D match to TRBD1 (5 bases). Sequenced here: peripheral blood, sampled on day 0 of AZD1222 vaccination. This receptor was taken from an adult in good health. In DNA, the CDR3 is TGTGCCAGCAGCCTGGGACCGAACACTGAAGCTTTCTTT. Protein sequence: CASSLGPNTEAFF. Together with reference TRBV5-6 and TRBJ1-1, the CDR3 gives the full variable domain: DAGVTQSPTHLIKTRGQQVTLRCSPKSGHDTVSWYQQALGQGPQFIFQYYEEEERQRGNFPDRFSGHQFPNYSSELNVNALLLGDSALYLCASSLGPNTEAFFGQGTRLTVV.